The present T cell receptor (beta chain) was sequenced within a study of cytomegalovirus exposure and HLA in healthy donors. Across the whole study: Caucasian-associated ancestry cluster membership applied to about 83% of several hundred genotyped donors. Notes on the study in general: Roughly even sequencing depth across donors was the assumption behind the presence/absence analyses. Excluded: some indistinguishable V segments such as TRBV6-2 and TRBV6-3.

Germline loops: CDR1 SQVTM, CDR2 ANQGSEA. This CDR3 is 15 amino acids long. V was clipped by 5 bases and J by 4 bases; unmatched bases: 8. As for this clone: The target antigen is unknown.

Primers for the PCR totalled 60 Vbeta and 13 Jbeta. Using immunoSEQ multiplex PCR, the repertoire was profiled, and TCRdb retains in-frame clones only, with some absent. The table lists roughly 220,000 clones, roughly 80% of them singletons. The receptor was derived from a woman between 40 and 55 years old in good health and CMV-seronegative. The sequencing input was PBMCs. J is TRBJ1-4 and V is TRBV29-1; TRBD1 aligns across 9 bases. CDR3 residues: CSVKSLGQGNEKLFF. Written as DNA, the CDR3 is TGCAGCGTTAAATCACTGGGACAGGGTAATGAAAAACTGTTTTTT.